This TCR beta chain stems from a study of blood T cell repertoires in COVID-19 (dated by TCRdb to 2018 to 2020). For the study in its entirety: Samples from collaborators originated in the United States, Italy and Spain and spanned both the acute and convalescent phases of COVID-19. The repertoires were made available in a free public database intended to serve as a resource for research on the immune response to SARS-CoV-2. The material from the prospective study consisted of cDNA or gDNA derived from T cells, B-cell-depleted T cells, or PBMCs. A de-identified subject ID, COVID-19 status, age in years and sex were almost always included in the sample metadata. Samples came from the ongoing ImmuneRACE study (first 160 participants) plus 1,254 subjects from 6 global collaborators. Subjects who had been exposed to COVID-19, were actively infected with it, or had recovered from it provided the deeply sampled blood TCRbeta repertoires that made up the dataset. HLA class I and class II types, where available, came from metadata supplied by the sample provider rather than from assay-based typing. Here is what the overall study found, with its caveats: How much clinical and demographic metadata was included differed by source and by participant, and the metadata was provided uncurated.

A second Seattle source provided samples from volunteer blood donors who had recovered from COVID-19. Each collaborating institution followed its own protocols to collect whole blood in K2EDTA tubes. For TCRbeta analysis, collaborator samples were shipped as frozen whole blood, as isolated PBMCs, or as DNA extracted from either sample type. The immunoSEQ Assay, a bias-controlled multiplex PCR, was used to amplify TCRbeta CDR3 regions from genomic DNA. The authors processed their data as follows. The number of nucleated cells in each sample was estimated by amplification of reference gene primers within the assay. Sequence reads were collapsed and filtered to measure the absolute abundance of every unique TCRbeta CDR3 rearrangement. For each sample, productive Simpson clonality was calculated by taking the square root of Simpson's diversity index across productive rearrangements. In its TCRdb copy, this immuneACCESS table keeps in-frame sequences only and misses some clones. Where compared with another copy, unresolved V genes explain less than half of these, and the others have no known cause. V, J and clone size were drawn from that table, and D and trimming were deduced from the DNA. Within this sample are roughly 200,000 clones, with around nine tenths of them counted one time only. 0.88% of the sample rests with the top ten.

With regard to this clone: Which antigen it targets is not known. No qualities accompany the bases; no much larger clone lies one base away.

For CDR1 and CDR2, the germline V gene lists SNHLY and FYNNEI. V is cut by 2 bases and J by 3 bases, and the space between the germline ends is 10 bases. The CDR3 contains 14 residues, cysteine and phenylalanine counted. Just the 42-base CDR3 DNA is kept, in frame starting at base 1. This clonotype was obtained from a woman between 18 and 29 years old who had recovered from COVID-19. Input material: peripheral blood. The sequence joins TRBV2 to TRBJ2-5, with a weak D call of TRBD1 (5 bases match). The CDR3 has the sequence CASSELLGEETQYF. The nucleotide sequence is TGTGCCAGCAGTGAATTGCTAGGGGAAGAGACCCAGTACTTC.